These 12 T cell receptor beta chains were all obtained from the same sample, sequenced in a study of T-cell reconstitution after alpha-beta-depleted transplantation in children. Library preparation (for TCRbeta) was performed with unique molecular identifiers. One entry per CDR3 protein results from TCRdb running MiXCR on the PCR reads. The sample has approximately 1,000,000 distinct CDR3 sequences; roughly 29% are singletons. The sequences come from PBMCs, mostly from graft donor cells, collected 360 days after TCRalphabeta/CD19-depleted stem cell transplant. The receptors here all came from a boy in the first two years of life who had a stem cell transplant for SCID, so the T cells may come from the graft donor.

This clonotype has more than one count but fewer than ten. The chain has TRBV20-1 and TRBJ1-2; D possibly corresponds to TRBD1 (6 bases). Trimming cost V 1 base and J 1 base, with 13 bases left between them. Looked up from germline, CDR1 is DFQATT and CDR2 is SNEGSKA (reference sequence). The CDR3 runs to 15 residues. In nucleotides, the CDR3 is TGCAGTGCTAGAGTTTCGGACAGATATAACTATGGCTACACCTTC. Its translation: CSARVSDRYNYGYTF.

The chain carries TRBV7-8 and TRBJ2-7; TRBD1 might be the D (6 bases). Trimming left V 4 bases short and J 9 bases short, with 13 bases between. CDR1 SGHVS and CDR2 FQNEAQ come from the germline V gene. CDR3 length: 12 amino acids. The CDR3 DNA is TGTGCCAGCAGCTACTACAGGGAAGGGCAGTACTTC. Translation gives CASSYYREGQYF.

Only a few counts were recorded for this clonotype. This chain links TRBV4-2 with TRBJ2-6; D call uncertain. This CDR3 spans 16 amino acids. CDR1 is LGHNA and CDR2 is YNFKEQ in the germline V gene. Deletions cut 0 bases from V and 2 bases from J, with 8 bases between. CDR3 sequence reads: CASSQDVRPGANVLTF. CDR3 DNA sequence: TGTGCCAGCAGCCAAGATGTGAGGCCTGGGGCCAACGTCCTGACTTTC.

V usage is TRBV6-5 and J usage is TRBJ2-7; D not certain. Trimming took off 0 bases at V and 8 bases at J, with 5 bases between the two ends. Germline CDR1 is MNHEY and CDR2 is SVGAGI. The CDR3 runs to 11 residues. CDR3 bases: TGTGCCAGCAGTTACTCGGGGAAGCAGTACTTC. It encodes CASSYSGKQYF.

This clonotype was found a few times. This chain links TRBV20-1 with TRBJ2-1, with D perhaps matching TRBD1 (6 bases). The V end was cut by 0 bases, the J end by 0 bases, with 12 bases between. The CDR3 consists of 16 residues. CDR1 and CDR2 (germline): DFQATT, SNEGSKA (reference sequence). The CDR3 nucleotides are TGCAGTGCTAGAGATCTGACAGGAGTCTCCTACAATGAGCAGTTCTTC. Its protein is CSARDLTGVSYNEQFF.

The rearrangement links TRBV12-3 or TRBV12-4 to TRBJ2-7, with TRBD1 matching over 9 bases. The CDR3 is 13 amino acids. V shed 8 bases and J 1 base; nucleotides not matched to a gene: 3. CDR3 region: CASGGTGSYEQYF. DNA for the CDR3: TGTGCCAGCGGTGGGACAGGGTCCTACGAGCAGTACTTC.

The V gene is TRBV20-1, the J gene TRBJ1-2, with 11 bases matching TRBD1. Germline V gene sequence: CDR1 DFQATT, CDR2 SNEGSKA (reference sequence). Unmatched junction bases numbered 3, after V lost 4 bases and J lost 2 bases. The CDR3 runs 14 residues. The CDR3 nucleotides read TGCAGTGCTACCCGGGACAGGGGGAACTATGGCTACACCTTC. Its protein is CSATRDRGNYGYTF.

The chain is built from TRBV4-1 and TRBJ2-5; D tentatively fits TRBD1 or TRBD2 (5 bases each). Looked up from germline, CDR1 is MGHRA and CDR2 is YSYEKL. Trimming stripped 6 bases from V and 5 bases from J, with 19 bases between. The CDR3 covers 15 residues. The CDR3 DNA is TGCGCCAGCAGTCCAGGGTACAGTGAGGGGGAGACCCAGTACTTC. Translated: CASSPGYSEGETQYF.

There are a few counts of this clonotype. This rearrangement joins TRBV7-8 to TRBJ2-3; D not resolved. The CDR3 totals 13 residues. In germline, CDR1 is SGHVS, CDR2 FQNEAQ. V was clipped by 2 bases and J by 4 bases, with 7 bases between them. CDR3 amino acids: CASSLRRADTQYF. In DNA, the CDR3 is TGTGCCAGCAGCTTACGAAGGGCAGATACGCAGTATTTT.

Many counts were recorded for this clonotype. The chain uses TRBV13 and TRBJ1-2; D not resolved. With 5 bases removed from V and 3 bases from J, the gap between germline ends came to 13 bases. The CDR3 extends over 14 amino acids. Per germline, CDR1 PRHDT and CDR2 FYEKMQ (reference sequence). CDR3 nucleotide sequence: TGTGCCAGCAGCCCCAGCGGGGAGTACTATGGCTACACCTTC. This codes for CASSPSGEYYGYTF. The complete variable domain, with remaining parts taken from reference TRBV13 and TRBJ1-2, reads AAGVIQSPRHLIKEKRETATLKCYPIPRHDTVYWYQQGPGQDPQFLISFYEKMQSDKGSIPDRFSAQQFSDYHSELNMSSLELGDSALYFCASSPSGEYYGYTFGSGTRLTVV.

CDR3 nucleotide sequence: TGCAGTGCTAGATGGAGCCGGACTAGCGGTTACAATGAGCAGTTCTTC. This gives the protein CSARWSRTSGYNEQFF. V gene TRBV20-1 combines with J gene TRBJ2-1; 10 nucleotides match TRBD2. This CDR3 is 16 amino acids long. Germline CDR1 DFQATT, CDR2 SNEGSKA (reference sequence). The V segment lost 2 bases and the J segment 4 bases; nucleotides outside the gene matches: 8.

This clonotype was counted many times. CDR3 region: CASSVTGTYEQYF. The CDR3 coding sequence is TGTGCCAGCAGTGTTACGGGAACCTACGAGCAGTACTTC. The V call is TRBV28, the J call TRBJ2-7; maybe TRBD2 (5 bases). Trimming stripped 5 bases from V and 2 bases from J, with 10 bases between. The CDR3 is 13 residues long. The germline V gene has CDR1 MDHEN and CDR2 SYDVKM.